The clone carrying this T cell receptor beta chain was seen many times. Antigen specificity is unknown. V was cut by 0 bases and J by 0 bases, with 11 bases left in between. This CDR3 contains 15 residues. CDR1 and CDR2 from the germline V gene are DFQATT and SNEGSKA (reference sequence). These data originate in a study of T-cell reconstitution after alpha-beta-depleted transplantation in children. General study results and limits: There were reportedly several hundred expanded graft clones from which alpha-beta T cells came about two months after transplant.

The TCRbeta library incorporated unique molecular identifiers. TCRdb re-called the PCR reads with MiXCR, one entry per CDR3 protein. The sample includes 450,000 to 550,000 distinct CDR3 sequences, 11% of them seen just once. Source: PBMCs, mostly from graft donor cells, taken 180 days after TCRalphabeta/CD19-depleted stem cell transplant. The chain combines TRBV20-1 with TRBJ1-1; D perhaps matches TRBD1 (5 bases). The sequence was obtained from a female patient aged 2 to 10 who had a stem cell transplant for aplastic anemia, so the T cells may come from the graft donor. CDR3 sequence (DNA): TGCAGTGCTAGAGACCCGGGACTGCTGAACACTGAAGCTTTCTTT. Amino acids: CSARDPGLLNTEAFF.